The 22 T cell receptor beta chains below were found in one sample sequenced in a study of T cell responses to AZD1222 COVID-19 vaccine. Assay: immunoSEQ multiplex PCR; the TCRdb copy retains only in-frame clones and omits some. The table records 150,000 to 200,000 clones, around 94% of them present only once. The material was peripheral blood, obtained on day 0 of AZD1222 vaccination. Receptor source: an adult in good health.

The J gene is TRBJ1-2, the V gene TRBV7-9; TRBD1 matches at 7 bases. J lost 6 bases, V lost 5 bases, and 9 bases had no gene match. Germline CDR1 reads SEHNR; CDR2 reads FQNEAQ (reference sequence). The CDR3 is 14 residues long. The DNA for the CDR3 is TGTGCCAGCAGCCCTGGGGACAGCAGGCATGGCTACACCTTC. It encodes CASSPGDSRHGYTF.

This chain links TRBV7-9 with TRBJ2-5; 7 positions agree with TRBD1. This CDR3 has 14 residues. The germline CDR1 and CDR2 sequences are SEHNR and FQNEAQ (reference sequence). V was clipped by 7 bases and J by 7 bases; unmatched bases: 12. In DNA, the CDR3 is TGTGCCAGCACCGATACCACAGGGGTGGGGACCCAGTACTTC. It translates to CASTDTTGVGTQYF.

This chain links TRBV28 with TRBJ1-2, with D possibly being TRBD1 (5 bases). The germline V gene has CDR1 MDHEN and CDR2 SYDVKM. V was trimmed by 3 bases and J by 5 bases, leaving 10 bases between them. The CDR3 has 13 amino acids. The CDR3 nucleotides read TGTGCCAGCAGTTTTGGAGACAGATATGGCTACACCTTC. Its protein is CASSFGDRYGYTF.

The chain carries TRBV30 and TRBJ1-1; 8 bases line up with TRBD1. The CDR3 contains 13 residues. J gave up 11 bases and V 1 base, and 9 bases lay outside the gene matches. Germline V gene lookup returns CDR1 GTSNPN and CDR2 SVGIG (reference sequence). CDR3 DNA sequence: TGTGCCTGGAGTGAACAGGGGGGCCTAGAGGCTTTCTTT. Residues: CAWSEQGGLEAFF. Full variable domain (missing parts from reference TRBV30 and TRBJ1-1): SQTIHQWPATLVQPVGSPLSLECTVEGTSNPNLYWYRQAAGRGLQLLFYSVGIGQISSEVPQNLSASRPQDRQFILSSKKLLLSDSGFYLCAWSEQGGLEAFFGQGTRLTVV.

The V gene is TRBV9, the J gene TRBJ1-1; possibly TRBD1 for D (6 bases). CDR3 length equals 16 residues. Trimming removed 3 bases at V and 1 base at J, with 16 bases between. Germline CDR1 and CDR2: SGDLS and YYNGEE. CDR3 sequence reads: CASSAFPGQQNTEAFF. DNA of the CDR3: TGTGCCAGCAGCGCTTTCCCGGGACAACAGAACACTGAAGCTTTCTTT.

This clone was seen ten or more times. The CDR3 DNA is TGTGCCAGCAGCTCTGGACAGGGGCCCTACGAGCAGTACTTC. It encodes CASSSGQGPYEQYF. The chain employs TRBV5-4 and TRBJ2-7; TRBD1 matches at 9 bases. CDR3 length: 14 residues. In germline, CDR1 is SGHNT, CDR2 YYREEE (reference sequence). V trimming: 3 bases; J trimming: 2 bases; junction bases outside the gene matches: 3.

This clone has only one observation. The chain recombines TRBV6-6 with TRBJ1-2, with 9 bases lining up with TRBD1. V trimming: 4 bases; J trimming: 7 bases; junction bases outside the gene matches: 4. Germline values: CDR1 MNHNY, CDR2 SVGAGI (reference sequence). This CDR3 region has 13 residues. In nucleotides, the CDR3 is TGTGCCAGCAGTTCCGGACAGGGGAGTGGCTACACCTTC. It yields the protein CASSSGQGSGYTF.

The chain recombines TRBV5-1 with TRBJ1-2; D gene uncertain. Trimming took off 2 bases at V and 8 bases at J, with 10 bases between the two ends. CDR3 size: 12 residues. From germline, CDR1 is SGHRS and CDR2 YFSETQ. DNA of the CDR3: TGCGCCAGCAGCTTCCCCCCACACGGCTACACCTTC. Its translation is CASSFPPHGYTF.

The J gene is TRBJ1-5, the V gene TRBV2, with no clear D. Per germline, CDR1 SNHLY and CDR2 FYNNEI. V dropped 3 bases and J dropped 1 base, with 10 bases sitting between them. The CDR3 totals 15 residues. The CDR3 sequence: CASSDWGLSNQPQHF. The DNA for the CDR3 is TGTGCCAGCAGTGATTGGGGTCTGAGCAATCAGCCCCAGCATTTT.

The rearrangement joins TRBV5-1 to TRBJ2-7, with TRBD2 matching 10 bases. The V gene end was trimmed by 0 bases and the J gene end by 1 base; junction bases not matched to a gene: 1. Germline CDR1 SGHRS, CDR2 YFSETQ. The CDR3 loop spans 15 amino acids. The CDR3 DNA follows: TGCGCCAGCAGCTTGGCTAGCGGGGGATCCTACGAGCAGTACTTC. This encodes CASSLASGGSYEQYF.

The gene calls are TRBV6-5 and TRBJ1-1, with TRBD1 matching over 7 bases. V lost 6 bases to trimming and J lost 11 bases; unmatched junction nucleotides: 12. Looked up from germline, CDR1 is MNHEY and CDR2 is SVGAGI. The CDR3 contains 13 residues. In DNA form, the CDR3 reads TGTGCCAGCAGGAGGGGGCATGAAGACGGCGCTTTCTTT. This encodes CASRRGHEDGAFF.

The chain couples TRBV3-1 (or the pseudogene TRBV3-2) to TRBJ2-1; 8 bases line up with TRBD1. The V segment lost 1 base and the J segment 0 bases; nucleotides outside the gene matches: 11. From germline, CDR1 is LGHDT and CDR2 YNNKEL (reference sequence). This CDR3 spans 19 amino acids. CDR3 sequence reads: CASSQVGRGLRSSYNEQFF. The CDR3 nucleotides are TGTGCCAGCAGCCAAGTCGGCAGGGGGCTAAGGAGCTCCTACAATGAGCAGTTCTTC.

This chain connects TRBV6-5 to TRBJ2-7; D is unclear. Germline CDR1 is MNHEY and CDR2 is SVGAGI. The CDR3 sequence is 14 residues long. Deletions cut 2 bases from V and 6 bases from J, with 14 bases between. The CDR3 protein is CASSYGAEVGEQYF. The CDR3 bases are TGTGCCAGCAGTTACGGTGCGGAAGTTGGCGAGCAGTACTTC.

V is TRBV19 and J is TRBJ2-7; tentative D call: TRBD1 (6 bases). V dropped 3 bases and J dropped 1 base, with 16 bases sitting between them. Looked up from germline, CDR1 is LNHDA and CDR2 is SQIVND (reference sequence). The length of the CDR3 is 16 residues. The CDR3 DNA is TGTGCCAGTAGTATTTTCGGGCAGGGGCGATCCTACGAGCAGTACTTC. Its protein is CASSIFGQGRSYEQYF. Drawing the rest from reference TRBV19 and TRBJ2-7, the complete variable domain is DGGITQSPKYLFRKEGQNVTLSCEQNLNHDAMYWYRQDPGQGLRLIYYSQIVNDFQKGDIAEGYSVSREKKESFPLTVTSAQKNPTAFYLCASSIFGQGRSYEQYFGPGTRLTVT.

This clone has only one observation. V and J are TRBV6-6 and TRBJ1-5; 10 bases fit TRBD1. CDR1 and CDR2 from the germline V gene are MNHNY and SVGAGI (reference sequence). The CDR3 runs to 16 residues. Trimming took 7 bases from V and 7 from J; bases not matched to a gene: 13. Here the CDR3 DNA reads TGTGCCAGCACCCCTGGGACAGGGGATTTCGGCCAGCCCCAGCATTTT. Amino acid sequence: CASTPGTGDFGQPQHF.

The chain recombines TRBV30 with TRBJ1-1; D gene uncertain. The CDR3 has 11 residues. V gave up 4 bases and J gave up 5 bases, with 8 bases separating them. In germline, CDR1 is GTSNPN, CDR2 SVGIG (reference sequence). Here the CDR3 reads CAWNYGTEAFF. DNA for the CDR3: TGTGCCTGGAATTACGGGACTGAAGCTTTCTTT.

The rearrangement uses TRBV18 and TRBJ2-7, with a possible D match to TRBD2 (6 bases). The CDR3 is made up of 16 amino acids. Germline values: CDR1 KGHSH, CDR2 LQKENI. With 2 bases removed from V and 4 bases from J, the gap between germline ends came to 18 bases. The CDR3: CASSPTRLDGGYEQYF. In DNA, the CDR3 is TGTGCCAGCTCACCAACACGACTAGACGGAGGTTACGAGCAGTACTTC. The full variable domain, in which reference TRBV18 and TRBJ2-7 provide the parts outside the CDR3, is NAGVMQNPRHLVRRRGQEARLRCSPMKGHSHVYWYRQLPEEGLKFMVYLQKENIIDESGMPKERFSAEFPKEGPSILRIQQVVRGDSAAYFCASSPTRLDGGYEQYFGPGTRLTVT.

This clone was detected only a few times. The V and J genes are TRBV20-1 and TRBJ2-1; the D is unclear. With 2 bases removed from V and 9 bases from J, the gap between germline ends came to 5 bases. The germline CDR1 and CDR2 sequences are DFQATT and SNEGSKA (reference sequence). The length of the CDR3 is 10 residues. CDR3 amino acids: CSARFVEQFF. The DNA for the CDR3 is TGCAGTGCTAGATTCGTTGAGCAGTTCTTC.

This clone was counted once. The chain has TRBV6-6 and TRBJ2-1; D call uncertain. Looked up from germline, CDR1 is MNHNY and CDR2 is SVGAGI (reference sequence). V was clipped by 10 bases and J by 0 bases, with 7 bases between them. The CDR3 extends over 12 amino acids. The CDR3 sequence: CAIGRSYNEQFF. The CDR3 bases are TGTGCCATCGGACGCTCCTACAATGAGCAGTTCTTC.

This clone was picked up a small number of times. The J gene is TRBJ2-7, the V gene TRBV11-2; D is uncertain. The germline V gene encodes CDR1 SGHAT and CDR2 FQNNGV. Trimming took 2 bases from V and 2 from J, leaving 10 bases between them. The CDR3 runs 14 residues. This chain's CDR3 is CASSLLLSPYEQYF. The CDR3 DNA reads TGTGCCAGCAGCTTACTTCTATCACCCTACGAGCAGTACTTC.

The chain is built from TRBV11-2 and TRBJ1-3; D is unresolved. This CDR3 has 13 amino acids. The germline CDR1 and CDR2 sequences are SGHAT and FQNNGV. V lost 11 bases, J lost 0 bases, and 11 bases lay in between. The DNA for the CDR3 is TGTGCCTCAGCGACTATCTCTGGAAACACCATATATTTT. It yields the protein CASATISGNTIYF.

The genes are TRBV10-1 and TRBJ2-7, with D unresolved. CDR1 WNHNN and CDR2 SYGVQD come from the germline V gene (reference sequence). V lost 2 bases and J lost 0, with 11 bases in between. This CDR3 contains 15 residues. The CDR3 reads CASSEMTLNSYEQYF. In nucleotides, the CDR3 is TGCGCCAGCAGTGAGATGACCCTTAACTCCTACGAGCAGTACTTC.